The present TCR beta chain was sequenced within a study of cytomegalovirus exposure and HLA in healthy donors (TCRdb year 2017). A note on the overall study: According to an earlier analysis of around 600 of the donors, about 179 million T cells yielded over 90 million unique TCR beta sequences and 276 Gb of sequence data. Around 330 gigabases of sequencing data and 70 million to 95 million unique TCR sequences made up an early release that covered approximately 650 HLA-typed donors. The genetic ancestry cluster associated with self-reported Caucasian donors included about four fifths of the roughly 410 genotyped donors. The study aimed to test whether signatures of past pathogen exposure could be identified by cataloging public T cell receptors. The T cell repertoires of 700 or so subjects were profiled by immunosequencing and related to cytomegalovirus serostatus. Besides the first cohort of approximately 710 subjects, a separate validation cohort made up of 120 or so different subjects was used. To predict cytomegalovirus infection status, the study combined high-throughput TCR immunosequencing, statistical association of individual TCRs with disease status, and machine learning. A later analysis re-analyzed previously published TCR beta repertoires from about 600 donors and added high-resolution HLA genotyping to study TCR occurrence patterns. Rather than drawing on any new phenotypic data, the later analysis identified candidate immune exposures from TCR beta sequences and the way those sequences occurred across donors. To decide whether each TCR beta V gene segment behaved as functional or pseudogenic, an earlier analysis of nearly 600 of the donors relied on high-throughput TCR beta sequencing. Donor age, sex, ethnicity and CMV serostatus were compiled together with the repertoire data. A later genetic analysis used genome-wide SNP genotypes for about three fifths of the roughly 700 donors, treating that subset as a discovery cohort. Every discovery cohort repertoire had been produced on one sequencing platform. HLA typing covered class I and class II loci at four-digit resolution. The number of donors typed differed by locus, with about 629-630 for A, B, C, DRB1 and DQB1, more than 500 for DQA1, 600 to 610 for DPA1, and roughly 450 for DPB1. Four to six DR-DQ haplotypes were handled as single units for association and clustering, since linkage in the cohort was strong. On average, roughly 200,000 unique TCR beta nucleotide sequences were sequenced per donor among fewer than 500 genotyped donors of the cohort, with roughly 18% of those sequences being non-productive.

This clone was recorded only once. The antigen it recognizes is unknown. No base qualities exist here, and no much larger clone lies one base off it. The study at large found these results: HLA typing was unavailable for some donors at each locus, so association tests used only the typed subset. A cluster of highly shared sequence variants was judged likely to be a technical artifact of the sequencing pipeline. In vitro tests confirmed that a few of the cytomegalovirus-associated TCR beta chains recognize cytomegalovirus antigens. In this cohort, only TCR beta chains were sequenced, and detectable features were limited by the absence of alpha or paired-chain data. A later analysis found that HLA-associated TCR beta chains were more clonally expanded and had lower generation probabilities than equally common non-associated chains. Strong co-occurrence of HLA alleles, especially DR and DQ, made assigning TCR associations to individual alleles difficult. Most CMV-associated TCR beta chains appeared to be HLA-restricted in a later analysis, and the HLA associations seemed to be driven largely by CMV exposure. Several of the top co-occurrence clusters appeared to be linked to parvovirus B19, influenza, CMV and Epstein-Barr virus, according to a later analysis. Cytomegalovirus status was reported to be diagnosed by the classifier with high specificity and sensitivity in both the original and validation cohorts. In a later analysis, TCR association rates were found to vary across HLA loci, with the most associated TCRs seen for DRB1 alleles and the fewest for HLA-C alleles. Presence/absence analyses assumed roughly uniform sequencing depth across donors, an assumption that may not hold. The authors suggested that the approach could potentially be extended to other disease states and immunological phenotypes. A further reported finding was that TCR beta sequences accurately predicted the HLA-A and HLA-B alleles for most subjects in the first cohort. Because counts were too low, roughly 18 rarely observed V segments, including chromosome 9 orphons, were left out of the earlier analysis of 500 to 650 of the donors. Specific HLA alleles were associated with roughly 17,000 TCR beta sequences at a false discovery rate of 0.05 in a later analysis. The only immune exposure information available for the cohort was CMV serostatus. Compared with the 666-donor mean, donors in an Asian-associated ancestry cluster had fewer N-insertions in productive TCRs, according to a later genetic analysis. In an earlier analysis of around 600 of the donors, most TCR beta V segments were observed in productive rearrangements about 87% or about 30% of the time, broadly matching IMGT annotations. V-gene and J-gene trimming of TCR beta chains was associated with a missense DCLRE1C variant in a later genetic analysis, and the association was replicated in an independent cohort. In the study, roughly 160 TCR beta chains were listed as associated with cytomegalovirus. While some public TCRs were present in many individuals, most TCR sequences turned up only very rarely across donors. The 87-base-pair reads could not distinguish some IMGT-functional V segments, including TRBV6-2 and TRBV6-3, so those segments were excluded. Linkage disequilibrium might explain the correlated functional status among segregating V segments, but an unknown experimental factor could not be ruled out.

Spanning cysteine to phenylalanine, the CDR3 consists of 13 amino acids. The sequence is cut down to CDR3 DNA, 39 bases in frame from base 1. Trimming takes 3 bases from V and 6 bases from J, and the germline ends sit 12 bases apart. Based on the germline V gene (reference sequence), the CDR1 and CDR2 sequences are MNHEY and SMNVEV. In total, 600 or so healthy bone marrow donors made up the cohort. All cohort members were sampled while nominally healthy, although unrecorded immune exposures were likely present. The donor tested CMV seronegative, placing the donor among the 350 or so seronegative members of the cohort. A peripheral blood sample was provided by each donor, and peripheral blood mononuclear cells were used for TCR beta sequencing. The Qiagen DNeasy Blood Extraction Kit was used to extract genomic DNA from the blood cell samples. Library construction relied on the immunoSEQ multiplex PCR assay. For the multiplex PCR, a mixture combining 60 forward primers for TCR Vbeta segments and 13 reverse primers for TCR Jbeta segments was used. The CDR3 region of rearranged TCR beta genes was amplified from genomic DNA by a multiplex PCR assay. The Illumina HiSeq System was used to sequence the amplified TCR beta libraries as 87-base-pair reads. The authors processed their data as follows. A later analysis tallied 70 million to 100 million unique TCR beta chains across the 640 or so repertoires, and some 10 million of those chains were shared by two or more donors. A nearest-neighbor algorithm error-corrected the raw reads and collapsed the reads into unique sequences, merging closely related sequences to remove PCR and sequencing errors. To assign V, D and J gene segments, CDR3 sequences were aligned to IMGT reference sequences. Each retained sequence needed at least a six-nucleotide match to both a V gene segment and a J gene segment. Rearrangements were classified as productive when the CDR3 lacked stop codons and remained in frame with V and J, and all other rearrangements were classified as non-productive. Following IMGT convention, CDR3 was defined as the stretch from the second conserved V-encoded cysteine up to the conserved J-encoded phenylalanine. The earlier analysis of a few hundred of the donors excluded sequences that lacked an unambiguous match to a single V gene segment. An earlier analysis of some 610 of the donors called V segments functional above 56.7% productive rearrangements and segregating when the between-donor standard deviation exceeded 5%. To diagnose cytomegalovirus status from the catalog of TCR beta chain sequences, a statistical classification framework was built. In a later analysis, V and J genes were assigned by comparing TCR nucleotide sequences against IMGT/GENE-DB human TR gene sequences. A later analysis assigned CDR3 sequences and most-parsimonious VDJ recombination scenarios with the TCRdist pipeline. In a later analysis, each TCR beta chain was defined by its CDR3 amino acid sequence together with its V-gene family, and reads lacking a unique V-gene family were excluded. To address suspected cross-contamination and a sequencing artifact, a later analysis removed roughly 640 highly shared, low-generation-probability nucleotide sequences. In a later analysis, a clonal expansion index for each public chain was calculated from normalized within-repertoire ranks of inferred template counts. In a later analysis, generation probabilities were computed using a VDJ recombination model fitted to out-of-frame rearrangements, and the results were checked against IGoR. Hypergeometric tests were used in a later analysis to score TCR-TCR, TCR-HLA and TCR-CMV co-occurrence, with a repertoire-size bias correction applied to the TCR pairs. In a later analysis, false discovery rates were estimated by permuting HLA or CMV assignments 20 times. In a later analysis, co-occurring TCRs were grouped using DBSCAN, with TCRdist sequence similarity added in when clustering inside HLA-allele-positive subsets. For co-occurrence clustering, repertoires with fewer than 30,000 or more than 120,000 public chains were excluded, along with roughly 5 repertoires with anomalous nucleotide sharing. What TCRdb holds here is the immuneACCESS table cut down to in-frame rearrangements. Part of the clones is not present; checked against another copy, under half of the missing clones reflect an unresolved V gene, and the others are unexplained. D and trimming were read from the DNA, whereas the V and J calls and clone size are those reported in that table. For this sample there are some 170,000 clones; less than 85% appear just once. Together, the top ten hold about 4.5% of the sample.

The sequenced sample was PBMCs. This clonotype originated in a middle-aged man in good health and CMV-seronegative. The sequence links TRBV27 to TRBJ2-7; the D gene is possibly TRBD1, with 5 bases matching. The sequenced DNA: TGTGCCAGCAGTTTTGGCAGGGAAACCGAGCAGTACTTC. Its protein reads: CASSFGRETEQYF.